This TCR beta chain stems from a study of T cell changes during pregnancy in multiple sclerosis. Assay: immunoSEQ multiplex PCR; the TCRdb copy retains only in-frame clones and omits some. This table holds 110,000 or so clones, about 94% found once. Germline lookup yields CDR1 SGHNT and CDR2 YYREEE (reference sequence). V was trimmed by 4 bases and J by 1 base, leaving 9 bases between them. The CDR3 consists of 15 residues. The TCR comes from a female donor with multiple sclerosis, enrolled in a pregnancy study. This specimen consisted of peripheral blood, obtained before pregnancy. This chain connects TRBV5-4 to TRBJ2-6; D is undetermined. The CDR3 here is CASSLHTSGANVLTF. The CDR3 coding sequence is TGTGCCAGCAGCCTTCACACATCTGGGGCCAACGTCCTGACTTTC. Drawing the rest from reference TRBV5-4 and TRBJ2-6, the complete variable domain is ETGVTQSPTHLIKTRGQQVTLRCSSQSGHNTVSWYQQALGQGPQFIFQYYREEENGRGNFPPRFSGLQFPNYSSELNVNALELDDSALYLCASSLHTSGANVLTFGAGSRLTVL.